This TCR beta chain was identified in a study of T cells in localized non-small cell lung cancer. Notes on the study in general: Adjacent lung exhibited a median of about 50 among the 100 most abundant tumor clones. Sequencing was restricted to one tumor region; therefore, heterogeneity remains possible. Exceeding tumor, uninvolved adjacent lung had the highest T cell clonality. Higher T cell density in the blood was associated with longer overall survival, whereas higher adjacent-lung clonality associated with shorter survival.

The CDR3 totals 17 residues. Per germline, CDR1 MGHRA and CDR2 YSYEKL. V was clipped by 0 bases and J by 5 bases, with 19 bases between them. Sequenced by immunoSEQ multiplex PCR; TCRdb stores in-frame clones only, minus some. The sample includes 60,000 to 85,000 clones, roughly 90% seen only once; the top ten take roughly a fifth. A note on this clone: Its specificity is unknown.

This sequence joins TRBV4-1 and TRBJ2-5; tentative D call: TRBD2 (7 bases). This specimen consisted of peripheral blood, obtained before any cancer treatment. This clonotype originated in a male donor at least 60 years old with stage III squamous cell lung carcinoma. Here the CDR3 reads CASSQDRGGYQRETQYF. CDR3 in DNA: TGCGCCAGCAGCCAAGATCGCGGGGGCTACCAAAGGGAGACCCAGTACTTC.